This TCR beta chain was observed in a study of blood T cell repertoires in COVID-19. The authors' processing: Nucleated cell number was recorded as an estimate derived from reference gene primer amplification. Repertoires were generated with immunoSEQ multiplex PCR, while TCRdb's copy carries only in-frame clones and drops some. That table furnishes V, J and clone size, whereas the DNA furnished D and trimming. This table holds 150,000 to 200,000 clones, under 90% found once. This clone showed up just once. The receptor comes from a person aged 65-85 years with COVID-19, enrolled during active disease. What was sequenced was peripheral blood.

The CDR3 loop reads CASIRDRGLAYNEQFF. DNA of the CDR3: TGTGCCAGCATTAGAGACAGGGGTCTAGCTTACAATGAGCAGTTCTTC. This chain joins TRBV28 and TRBJ2-1; 8 bases match TRBD1. The CDR3 is 16 amino acids. V shed 7 bases, J shed 4 bases, and the junction held 12 bases outside the gene matches. In germline, CDR1 is MDHEN, CDR2 SYDVKM.